These 9 T cell receptor beta chains were all obtained from the same sample, sequenced in a study of T-cell reconstitution after alpha-beta-depleted transplantation in children. The TCRbeta library was prepared with unique molecular identifiers. TCRdb ran MiXCR on the PCR reads and lists one entry per CDR3 protein. The table lists about 200,000 distinct CDR3 sequences, approximately 7% of them singletons. The sequences come from PBMCs, collected before TCRalphabeta/CD19-depleted stem cell transplant. The receptors here all came from a boy aged 2 to 10 with acute lymphoblastic leukemia, due to receive a stem cell transplant.

The sample holds many counts of this clonotype. This chain uses TRBV28 with TRBJ2-6, with 8 bases identical to TRBD1. The CDR3 sequence is 18 residues long. J lost 1 base, V lost 5 bases, and 10 bases had no gene match. The germline V gene has CDR1 MDHEN and CDR2 SYDVKM. The CDR3 protein is CASSRPGTGVSGANVLTF. Here the CDR3 DNA reads TGTGCCAGCAGTCGTCCTGGGACAGGAGTTTCTGGGGCCAACGTCCTGACTTTC.

This clonotype showed up many times. The V and J genes are TRBV15 and TRBJ2-4; TRBD1 matches at 8 bases. The CDR3 has 11 amino acids. The V segment lost 6 bases and the J segment 11 bases; nucleotides outside the gene matches: 3. CDR1 and CDR2 from the germline V gene are LNHNV and YYDKDF (reference sequence). The CDR3, as DNA: TGTGCCACCAGGAGGACAGGGCTTCAGTACTTC. It codes for CATRRTGLQYF.

This chain links TRBV28 with TRBJ2-7; D assignment may be TRBD1 or TRBD2 (5 bases each). Trimming pared 6 bases from V and 2 bases from J, leaving 29 bases between. The length of the CDR3 is 19 residues. The germline CDR1 and CDR2 sequences are MDHEN and SYDVKM. The CDR3 loop reads CASSPLHPGAGEPTYEQYF. The CDR3 bases are TGTGCCAGCAGCCCCTTACACCCCGGGGCAGGTGAACCCACCTACGAGCAGTACTTC.

This clonotype showed up just a few times. CDR3 nucleotide sequence: TGTGCCAGCAGTAAACAGGGGGCACGCGGAACTGAAGCTTTCTTT. It translates to CASSKQGARGTEAFF. This chain links TRBV28 with TRBJ1-1; 9 nucleotides agree with TRBD1. The CDR3 runs 15 residues. Trimming at V came to 5 bases and at J to 5 bases, leaving 9 bases not matched to a gene. Germline-derived CDR1 and CDR2 are MDHEN and SYDVKM.

The sample holds a few counts of this clonotype. The V gene is TRBV28, the J gene TRBJ2-1; 10 bases align to TRBD2. In germline, CDR1 is MDHEN, CDR2 SYDVKM. This CDR3 is built from 15 residues. V was pared by 1 base and J by 9 bases, with 6 bases of the junction left unmatched. The CDR3 region is CASSLSLAGVGEQFF. Here the CDR3 DNA reads TGTGCCAGCAGTTTATCCCTAGCGGGGGTAGGTGAGCAGTTCTTC.

A few counts support this clonotype. A read error is possible here, since a much larger clone lies one base away. In DNA form, the CDR3 reads TGTGCCACCAGCTTAGAAGGGACAGGTTGGAATGGCTACACCTTC. This sequence encodes CATSLEGTGWNGYTF. This rearrangement joins TRBV7-9 to TRBJ1-2; TRBD1 aligns across 8 bases. Germline values: CDR1 SEHNR, CDR2 FQNEAQ (reference sequence). The CDR3 is 15 amino acids.

This clonotype occurred many times. The V gene is TRBV7-2, the J gene TRBJ1-5; 7 nucleotides match TRBD1. The CDR3 sequence is 13 residues long. Germline V gene data show CDR1 as SGHTA and CDR2 as FQGNSA. With V trimmed by 5 bases and J by 8 bases, 6 bases remained unmatched. CDR3 region: CASSRNRGEPQHF. The DNA for the CDR3 is TGTGCCAGCAGCCGAAACAGGGGTGAGCCCCAGCATTTT.

This clonotype was recorded many times. J is TRBJ2-7 and V is TRBV25-1, with D possibly being TRBD2 (5 bases). The germline CDR1 and CDR2 sequences are MGHDK and SYGVNS. This CDR3 spans 13 amino acids. With 4 bases removed from V and 0 bases from J, the gap between germline ends came to 7 bases. In nucleotides, the CDR3 is TGTGCCAGCAGTGTTGGGAGCTCCTACGAGCAGTACTTC. It translates to CASSVGSSYEQYF.

This clonotype occurred many times. This chain uses TRBV5-1 with TRBJ2-2, with 13 bases lining up with TRBD2. Unmatched junction bases numbered 4, after V lost 4 bases and J lost 1 base. CDR1 and CDR2 (germline): SGHRS, YFSETQ. The CDR3 runs 17 residues. The CDR3 DNA reads as TGCGCCAGCAGCCGGGGACTAGCGGGATTGAACACCGGGGAGCTGTTTTTT. Translating it yields CASSRGLAGLNTGELFF.